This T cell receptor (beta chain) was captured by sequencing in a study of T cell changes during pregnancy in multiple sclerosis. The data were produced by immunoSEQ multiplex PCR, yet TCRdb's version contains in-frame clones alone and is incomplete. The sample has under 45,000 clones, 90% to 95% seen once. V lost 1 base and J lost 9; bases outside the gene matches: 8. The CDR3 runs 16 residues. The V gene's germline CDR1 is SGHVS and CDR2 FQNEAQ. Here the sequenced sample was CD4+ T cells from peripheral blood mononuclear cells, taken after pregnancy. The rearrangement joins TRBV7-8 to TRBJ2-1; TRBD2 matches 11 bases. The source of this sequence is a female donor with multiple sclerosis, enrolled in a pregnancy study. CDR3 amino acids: CASSLVASGGISEQFF. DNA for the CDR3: TGTGCCAGCAGCTTAGTCGCTAGCGGGGGGATCAGTGAGCAGTTCTTC.